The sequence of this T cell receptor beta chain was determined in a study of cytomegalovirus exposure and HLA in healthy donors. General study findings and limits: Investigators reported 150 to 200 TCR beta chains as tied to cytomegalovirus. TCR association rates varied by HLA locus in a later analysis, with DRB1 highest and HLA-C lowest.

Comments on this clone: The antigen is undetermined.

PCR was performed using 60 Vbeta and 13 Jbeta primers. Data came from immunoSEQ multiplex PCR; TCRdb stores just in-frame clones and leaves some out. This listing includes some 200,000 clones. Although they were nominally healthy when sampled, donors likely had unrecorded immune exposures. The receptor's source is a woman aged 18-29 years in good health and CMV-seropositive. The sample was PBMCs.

The CDR3 bases are TGTGCCAGCAGCCCTGGGACTAGCGGGGGCCCGTACCAAGAGACCCAGTACTTC. This encodes CASSPGTSGGPYQETQYF. This chain uses TRBV2 with TRBJ2-5; 14 nucleotides match TRBD2. CDR3 length: 18 amino acids. The V segment lost 6 bases and the J segment 0 bases; nucleotides outside the gene matches: 9. CDR1 SNHLY and CDR2 FYNNEI come from the germline V gene.